This T cell receptor (beta chain) was captured in a study of blood T cell repertoires in COVID-19. Study information: Donors in the United States, Italy and Spain gave samples during acute or convalescent COVID-19. Nucleic acid was either cDNA or gDNA, and it came from T cells, B-cell-depleted T cells, or PBMCs.

Seattle cases were enrolled at active infection and followed longitudinally. Libraries were prepared by immunoSEQ multiplex PCR; TCRdb keeps only in-frame clonotypes and omits some of them. The table lists 540,000 or so clones, approximately 88% of them singletons. Germline-derived CDR1 and CDR2 are GTSNPN and SVGIG (reference sequence). The CDR3 sequence is 17 residues long. Trimming took 2 bases from V and 8 from J, leaving 27 bases between them. The sequence came from a woman between 50 and 59 years old with COVID-19, enrolled during active disease. The sequenced sample was peripheral blood. This chain links TRBV30 with TRBJ1-2; D may be TRBD1 (5 bases). The CDR3 region has the DNA TGTGCCTGGAGTCGGATTTTACTAAGGGGAGGACAAGTAGGCTACACCTTC. It yields the protein CAWSRILLRGGQVGYTF.